These T cell receptor beta chains were read from a single sample in a study of T-cell memory formation after mild COVID-19. TCRdb processed the 5' RACE reads anew with MiXCR; each CDR3 protein has one entry. The table records 200,000 to 250,000 distinct CDR3 sequences, 7.5% to 10% of them present only once. Sequencing used PBMCs or a T cell subset sorted from them (not recorded which). These receptors came from a man younger than 35 who had mild COVID-19 (a few samples of this study predate the infection). Cell type and time point are not known. CDR3s include the opening cysteine and the closing phenylalanine or tryptophan. A D gene is named only where the DNA matches it firmly. Not all rows give a size; the values are once, few, many and, for expanded clones, a class.

J gene	V gene	clone size	D gene	CDR3 DNA	CDR3 protein
TRBJ2-1	TRBV5-6	.	.	TGTGCCAGCAGGCTTCGGAGGTCTGTGAATGAGCAGTTCTTC	CASRLRRSVNEQFF
TRBJ2-1	TRBV7-8	.	TRBD2	TGTGCCAGCAGCTGGAAAGGGACTAGCGGGGGGGCTGTGCAGTTCTTC	CASSWKGTSGGAVQFF
TRBJ2-3	TRBV7-9	.	TRBD2	TGTGCCAGCAGTCCGCGGGGGGCCAGCTCAGATACGCAGTATTTT	CASSPRGASSDTQYF
TRBJ2-1	TRBV11-2	many	TRBD2	TGTGCCAGCAGCATCCCTCTTCGGCGGGGGGGTTACAATGAGCAGTTCTTC	CASSIPLRRGGYNEQFF
TRBJ1-1	TRBV11-2	many	.	TGCGCCAGCAGCTTGGGACTTAACACTGAAGCTTTCTTT	CASSLGLNTEAFF
TRBJ1-2	TRBV19	.	.	TGTGCCAGTAGTATTCCATCATATGGCTACACCTTC	CASSIPSYGYTF
TRBJ1-1	TRBV7-2	many	.	TGTGCCAGCAGCTTCCTCGTGAACACTGAAGCTTTCTTT	CASSFLVNTEAFF
TRBJ2-4	TRBV4-1	few	.	TGCGCCAGCAGCCAAGAAAGACGGTTTTACTTC	CASSQERRFYF
TRBJ1-2	TRBV20-1	.	.	TGCAGTGCTAACCGAGTCAACACTAACTATGGCTACACCTTC	CSANRVNTNYGYTF
TRBJ2-2	TRBV7-8	few	.	TGTGCCAGCAGCTTACGGGGGGCCGCGAACACCGGGGAGCTGTTTTTT	CASSLRGAANTGELFF
TRBJ1-5	TRBV18	few	.	TGTGCCAGCTCACCATTGGGAGGTCAGCCCCAGCATTTT	CASSPLGGQPQHF
TRBJ2-7	TRBV7-9	.	.	TGTGCCAGCAGCTTCAGGTGGACGGGGGCAAACGAGCAGTACTTC	CASSFRWTGANEQYF
TRBJ2-1	TRBV10-3	many	.	TGTGCCATCCGAGAGGGGGGGGAGAATGAGCAGTTCTTC	CAIREGGENEQFF
TRBJ1-5	TRBV12-3/TRBV12-4	few	.	TGTGCCAGCAGTCCCGCCGGGCGGGGGGAGGGTCAGCCCCAGCATTTT	CASSPAGRGEGQPQHF
TRBJ2-1	TRBV5-1	many	.	TGCGCCAGCAGCTCTCTACAGGGTTCCATAAATGAGCAGTTCTTC	CASSSLQGSINEQFF
TRBJ2-3	TRBV10-3	.	.	TGTGCCATCACCGCCGGAGATACGCAGTATTTT	CAITAGDTQYF
TRBJ2-2	TRBV11-2	many	.	TGTGCCAGCAGCGAACAAAACACCGGGGAGCTGTTTTTT	CASSEQNTGELFF
TRBJ2-2	TRBV5-1	.	TRBD2	TGCGCCAGCAACTCATCGCCGGGCAGCGGGGGCACCGGGGAGCTGTTTTTT	CASNSSPGSGGTGELFF
TRBJ2-1	TRBV6-6	.	TRBD1	TGTGCCAGCAGGGAGGCAGGGGGCTACAATGAGCAGTTCTTC	CASREAGGYNEQFF
TRBJ1-5	TRBV4-2	.	TRBD1	TGTGCCAGCAGCCAAGACCGGGACAGGGGGGACAGCAATCAGCCCCAGCATTTT	CASSQDRDRGDSNQPQHF
TRBJ2-5	TRBV5-1	many	TRBD1	TGCGCCAGCAGCCTAGGGACAGGGCAGGGGACCCAGTACTTC	CASSLGTGQGTQYF
TRBJ1-3	TRBV10-3	.	.	TGTGCCATCAGTGACGCAGGGGCTGGAAACACCATATATTTT	CAISDAGAGNTIYF
TRBJ1-6	TRBV5-1	many	.	TGCGCCAGCAGCTTGGAGGGGCGGGATTCACCCCTCCACTTT	CASSLEGRDSPLHF
TRBJ2-1	TRBV28	.	TRBD2	TGTGCCAGCGGGACTAGCGGGGAAGATGAGCAGTTCTTC	CASGTSGEDEQFF
TRBJ2-3	TRBV15	.	TRBD2	TGTGCCACCAGCAGCGAAAGGACTAGCGCTGGGGATACGCAGTATTTT	CATSSERTSAGDTQYF
TRBJ2-5	TRBV6-5	few	TRBD2	TGTGCCAGCAGTGAGAACCGTGGCGGGGGGCCGGAGACCCAGTACTTC	CASSENRGGGPETQYF
TRBJ2-3	TRBV20-1	.	.	TGCAGTGCTAGAGACTCCAGCGTAACAGATACGCAGTATTTT	CSARDSSVTDTQYF
TRBJ1-1	TRBV5-1	.	.	TGCGCCAGCAGGTGGGGGGCTGAAGCTTTCTTT	CASRWGAEAFF
TRBJ1-5	TRBV4-2	few	.	TGTGCCAGCAGCCAAGATCCGAGAGGGGGAAAGCCCCAGCATTTT	CASSQDPRGGKPQHF
TRBJ2-2	TRBV4-2	.	.	TGTGCCAGCAGCCAAGCCACCACCGGGGAGCTGTTTTTT	CASSQATTGELFF
TRBJ1-2	TRBV20-1	many	.	TGCAGTGCTAGAGAGAACCGTTATGGCTACACCTTC	CSARENRYGYTF
TRBJ2-7	TRBV11-2	few	.	TGTGCCAGCAGCTTAGACCCGGGGACGACCTACGAGCAGTACTTC	CASSLDPGTTYEQYF
TRBJ1-1	TRBV5-1	.	.	TGCGCCAGCAGCTTGGCGCCCCCCGGGACCGTGAAGTCTGAAGCTTTCTTT	CASSLAPPGTVKSEAFF
TRBJ1-5	TRBV7-9	.	.	TGTGCCAGCGGCCTAAATCAGCCCCAGCATTTT	CASGLNQPQHF
TRBJ1-2	TRBV6-5	.	TRBD1	TGTGCCAGCAGTTACTCAGGGGGGGGACAGGGATCTAACTATGGCTACACCTTC	CASSYSGGGQGSNYGYTF
TRBJ2-5	TRBV27	few	TRBD2	TGTGCCAGCAGTTCCAGGGCTAGCGGGGACCAAGAGACCCAGTACTTC	CASSSRASGDQETQYF
TRBJ2-5	TRBV5-4	many	.	TGTGCCAGCAGCTTGAGGGGGGGCCGGGAGACCCAGTACTTC	CASSLRGGRETQYF
TRBJ1-6	TRBV6-2/TRBV6-3	.	.	TGTGCCAGCAGTCCATACGAGGCCAATTCACCCCTCCACTTT	CASSPYEANSPLHF
TRBJ2-3	TRBV7-3	.	.	TGTGCCAGCAGCTTAGCTCGGACCCTGGGGGGCACAGATACGCAGTATTTT	CASSLARTLGGTDTQYF
TRBJ1-2	TRBV7-2	few	.	TGTGCCAGCAGCCCCCCGGTAGGGGCGTTCGTCTACACCTTC	CASSPPVGAFVYTF
TRBJ1-1	TRBV12-3/TRBV12-4	many	.	TGTGCCAGCAGTTGGCAGGGGCTAAGCACTGAAGCTTTCTTT	CASSWQGLSTEAFF
TRBJ2-3	TRBV5-1	few	TRBD2	TGCGCCAGCAGCCCGTCGGGACTAGCGGGGCCAGATACGCAGTATTTT	CASSPSGLAGPDTQYF
TRBJ1-1	TRBV29-1	few	TRBD1	TGCAGCGTTTACCGACAGGGGGGTGCTGAAGCTTTCTTT	CSVYRQGGAEAFF
TRBJ2-3	TRBV20-1	.	.	TGCAGTGTTGGGGCTAGCACAGATACGCAGTATTTT	CSVGASTDTQYF
TRBJ2-5	TRBV6-2/TRBV6-3	.	TRBD1	TGTGCCAGCAGTTACCCACAGGGGTACCAAGAGACCCAGTACTTC	CASSYPQGYQETQYF
TRBJ2-1	TRBV19	few	TRBD2	TGTGCCAGTACCCTCTGGGCGGGGGGGCCCTTTAATGAGCAGTTCTTC	CASTLWAGGPFNEQFF
TRBJ2-6	TRBV7-9	many	.	TGTGCCAGCAGCTCACCTGGGGCCAACGTCCTGACTTTC	CASSSPGANVLTF
TRBJ2-7	TRBV6-6	.	.	TGTGCCAGCAGTCACCTGAACGAGCAGTACTTC	CASSHLNEQYF
TRBJ2-2	TRBV11-2	few	.	TGTGCCAGCAGCATACCTACCGGGGCGTCGAACACCGGGGAGCTGTTTTTT	CASSIPTGASNTGELFF
TRBJ1-2	TRBV13	.	TRBD1	TGTGCCAGCAGCTTCAGGGGGGTAGGAGGCACCTTC	CASSFRGVGGTF
TRBJ1-3	TRBV7-9	few	.	TGTGCCAGCAGGCCCCGAGTATCTGGAAACACCATATATTTT	CASRPRVSGNTIYF
TRBJ2-3	TRBV3-1	few	TRBD2	TGTGCCAGCAGCCTCCGACTAGCGGGGGACACAGATACGCAGTATTTT	CASSLRLAGDTDTQYF
TRBJ2-5	TRBV10-3	.	TRBD2	TGTGCCATCAGTGAGTGGAGGAGCGGGGCCACCCAAGAGACCCAGTACTTC	CAISEWRSGATQETQYF
TRBJ2-2	TRBV7-2	.	.	TGTGCCAGCAGCTTAAGTCCCGGGATTAACACCGGGGAGCTGTTTTTT	CASSLSPGINTGELFF
TRBJ2-5	TRBV18	.	TRBD1	TGTGCCAGCTCACCAAACAGGGGTCAAGAGACCCAGTACTTC	CASSPNRGQETQYF
TRBJ1-6	TRBV7-2	many	.	TGTGCCAGCAGCTTCGAGGCAGGGATTAATTCACCCCTCCACTTT	CASSFEAGINSPLHF
TRBJ1-3	TRBV7-2	few	.	TGTGCCAGCAGCCCCACCACTGGAAACACCATATATTTT	CASSPTTGNTIYF
TRBJ2-3	TRBV7-8	few	.	TGTGCCAGCAGCTTAGCGCGGGGGCCCACAGATACGCAGTATTTT	CASSLARGPTDTQYF